These T cell receptor beta chains were read from a single sample in a study of OX40 agonist ivuxolimab in advanced cancers. The assay was immunoSEQ multiplex PCR, and TCRdb's table has in-frame clones only and misses some. The table has 35,000 to 40,000 clones, nearly 85% seen once. The material sequenced was CD4+ or CD8+ T cells sorted from blood, taken in a trial of the OX40 agonist ivuxolimab. Receptors originate from an adult with an advanced solid tumor such as melanoma, head and neck, liver or kidney cancer. CDR3s include the opening cysteine and the closing phenylalanine or tryptophan. Each record gives: clone size, D gene, V gene, J gene, CDR3 DNA, CDR3 protein. The D gene is left open where the match is weak. Rows may omit the clone size; those that give it use once, few, many or a size class.

abundance: -; d_gene: TRBD2; v_gene: TRBV27; j_gene: TRBJ2-7; CDR3nt: TGTGCCAGCAGCCAAATCCCCCTAGCGGGAGATACCTACGAGCAGTACTTC; CDR3aa: CASSQIPLAGDTYEQYF
abundance: once; d_gene: -; v_gene: TRBV4-3; j_gene: TRBJ1-2; CDR3nt: TGCGCCAGCAGCCATAGGAACTATTACACCTTC; CDR3aa: CASSHRNYYTF
abundance: once; d_gene: -; v_gene: TRBV18; j_gene: TRBJ1-2; CDR3nt: TGTGCCAGCTCACCAGGAGGGAACTATGGCTACACCTTC; CDR3aa: CASSPGGNYGYTF
abundance: -; d_gene: TRBD1; v_gene: TRBV6-6; j_gene: TRBJ1-2; CDR3nt: TGTGCCAGCAGTTACCCCGGACAGGGTGAAAAGGGCTACACCTTC; CDR3aa: CASSYPGQGEKGYTF
abundance: -; d_gene: -; v_gene: TRBV5-1; j_gene: TRBJ2-3; CDR3nt: TGCGCCAGCAGCTTGGGGCAGCACACAGATACGCAGTATTTT; CDR3aa: CASSLGQHTDTQYF
abundance: -; d_gene: TRBD2; v_gene: TRBV7-2; j_gene: TRBJ2-4; CDR3nt: TGTGCCAGCAGCTTACCGGGAGGGATAGCCAAAAACATTCAGTACTTC; CDR3aa: CASSLPGGIAKNIQYF
abundance: -; d_gene: -; v_gene: TRBV6-1; j_gene: TRBJ2-1; CDR3nt: TGTGCCAGCAGTGGGAGTTCGACAGGGAGGAATGAGCAGTTCTTC; CDR3aa: CASSGSSTGRNEQFF
abundance: -; d_gene: -; v_gene: TRBV9; j_gene: TRBJ2-1; CDR3nt: TGTGCCAGCAGCCCCGGCGGGAAATACAATGAGCAGTTCTTC; CDR3aa: CASSPGGKYNEQFF
abundance: once; d_gene: -; v_gene: TRBV7-9; j_gene: TRBJ1-5; CDR3nt: TGTGCCAGCAGCCAAGATCCCGGGACGAATCAGCCCCAGCATTTT; CDR3aa: CASSQDPGTNQPQHF
abundance: once; d_gene: -; v_gene: TRBV7-3; j_gene: TRBJ2-7; CDR3nt: TGTGCCAGCAGCTCCGCGTACGAGCAGTACTTC; CDR3aa: CASSSAYEQYF
abundance: -; d_gene: TRBD1; v_gene: TRBV6-5; j_gene: TRBJ1-4; CDR3nt: TGTGCCAGCGCTCCGGGACAGGGAGAAGAAAAACTGTTTTTT; CDR3aa: CASAPGQGEEKLFF
abundance: once; d_gene: -; v_gene: TRBV2; j_gene: TRBJ1-1; CDR3nt: TGTGCCAGCAGCTCCGACAGTAACACTGAAGCTTTCTTT; CDR3aa: CASSSDSNTEAFF
abundance: -; d_gene: -; v_gene: TRBV27; j_gene: TRBJ2-7; CDR3nt: TGTGCCAGCAGTGCCCGGGACGGGCAGGACGAGCAGTACTTC; CDR3aa: CASSARDGQDEQYF
abundance: -; d_gene: TRBD1; v_gene: TRBV2; j_gene: TRBJ1-6; CDR3nt: TGTGCCAGCAGTGGCAGGGGGGCCTATAATTCACCCCTCCACTTT; CDR3aa: CASSGRGAYNSPLHF
abundance: -; d_gene: TRBD1; v_gene: TRBV15; j_gene: TRBJ2-1; CDR3nt: TGTGCCACCAGCAGAGATTTCGTGAGGGCAGGGGGAAATGAGCAGTTCTTC; CDR3aa: CATSRDFVRAGGNEQFF
abundance: -; d_gene: -; v_gene: TRBV9; j_gene: TRBJ2-1; CDR3nt: TGTGCCAGCAGCACACTAGCAGGAGGCAATGAGCAGTTCTTC; CDR3aa: CASSTLAGGNEQFF
abundance: -; d_gene: -; v_gene: TRBV5-1; j_gene: TRBJ2-7; CDR3nt: TGCGCCAGCAGCATGAGGGACACCTCAGCCGAGCAGTACTTC; CDR3aa: CASSMRDTSAEQYF
abundance: -; d_gene: -; v_gene: TRBV6-5; j_gene: TRBJ1-3; CDR3nt: TGTGCCAGCAGTTACGAATCCAACGGAAAGAACACCATATATTTT; CDR3aa: CASSYESNGKNTIYF
abundance: -; d_gene: -; v_gene: TRBV6-4; j_gene: TRBJ1-1; CDR3nt: TGTGCCAGCAGTGACGGGGATCACACTGAAGCTTTCTTT; CDR3aa: CASSDGDHTEAFF
abundance: -; d_gene: TRBD1; v_gene: TRBV5-1; j_gene: TRBJ2-5; CDR3nt: TGCGCCAGCAGCCTGGACAGGGGAGAGACCCAGTACTTC; CDR3aa: CASSLDRGETQYF
abundance: -; d_gene: TRBD2; v_gene: TRBV13; j_gene: TRBJ2-3; CDR3nt: TGTGCCAGCAGCACAACGGAATTAGCGGGAGAGAGCACAGATACGCAGTATTTT; CDR3aa: CASSTTELAGESTDTQYF
abundance: -; d_gene: TRBD1; v_gene: TRBV7-2; j_gene: TRBJ1-5; CDR3nt: TGTGCCAGCAGCTTATCCGGGACAGCATTTGATCAGCCCCAGCATTTT; CDR3aa: CASSLSGTAFDQPQHF
abundance: -; d_gene: -; v_gene: TRBV29-1; j_gene: TRBJ2-6; CDR3nt: TGCAGCGTCGTGGGTGCAGCCTCTGGGGCCAACGTCCTGACTTTC; CDR3aa: CSVVGAASGANVLTF
abundance: -; d_gene: TRBD1; v_gene: TRBV5-1; j_gene: TRBJ1-6; CDR3nt: TGCGCCAGCAGCAGACGGACAGGGGGCAATTCACCCCTCCACTTT; CDR3aa: CASSRRTGGNSPLHF
abundance: -; d_gene: TRBD1; v_gene: TRBV6-1; j_gene: TRBJ1-1; CDR3nt: TGTGCCAGCAGCGTAGGGACAGAATCTAAAGCTTTCTTT; CDR3aa: CASSVGTESKAFF
abundance: -; d_gene: TRBD1; v_gene: TRBV10-3; j_gene: TRBJ1-1; CDR3nt: TGTGCCATCAGTCCACAGGGGGTGGGTACTGAAGCTTTCTTT; CDR3aa: CAISPQGVGTEAFF
abundance: -; d_gene: -; v_gene: TRBV28; j_gene: TRBJ2-5; CDR3nt: TGTGCCAGCAGTTTCTCCCGGCAGACCCAGTACTTC; CDR3aa: CASSFSRQTQYF
abundance: -; d_gene: -; v_gene: TRBV28; j_gene: TRBJ1-2; CDR3nt: TGTGCCAGCAGTTTCCTTATGTTTGGGACAAGCTATGGCTACACCTTC; CDR3aa: CASSFLMFGTSYGYTF
abundance: -; d_gene: -; v_gene: TRBV5-6; j_gene: TRBJ2-7; CDR3nt: TGTGCCAGCAGCCTACTCCAACCCCCCTACGAGCAGTACTTC; CDR3aa: CASSLLQPPYEQYF
abundance: -; d_gene: TRBD1; v_gene: TRBV19; j_gene: TRBJ1-1; CDR3nt: TGTGCCAGTAGTATGCGGACAGGGGGCCTCACTGAAGCTTTCTTT; CDR3aa: CASSMRTGGLTEAFF
abundance: -; d_gene: -; v_gene: TRBV7-7; j_gene: TRBJ1-2; CDR3nt: TGTGCCAGCAGCTTAGGGGGGGACTATGGCTACACCTTC; CDR3aa: CASSLGGDYGYTF
abundance: -; d_gene: TRBD2; v_gene: TRBV6-5; j_gene: TRBJ2-7; CDR3nt: TGTGCCAGCAGCGCCCGGGGGGGCCTTTCGGAAGAGCAGTACTTC; CDR3aa: CASSARGGLSEEQYF
abundance: -; d_gene: TRBD1; v_gene: TRBV28; j_gene: TRBJ1-5; CDR3nt: TGTGCCAGCAGAACCCAGGGGGCTGGCAATCAGCCCCAGCATTTT; CDR3aa: CASRTQGAGNQPQHF
abundance: once; d_gene: TRBD1; v_gene: TRBV10-1; j_gene: TRBJ2-7; CDR3nt: TGCGCCAGCATCCCGAGGAGGACGGGACAGGGTACCTACGAGCAGTACTTC; CDR3aa: CASIPRRTGQGTYEQYF
abundance: -; d_gene: -; v_gene: TRBV18; j_gene: TRBJ1-3; CDR3nt: TGTGCCAGCTCACCACCGTCCAGGTCTGGAAACACCATATATTTT; CDR3aa: CASSPPSRSGNTIYF
abundance: -; d_gene: -; v_gene: TRBV9; j_gene: TRBJ1-6; CDR3nt: TGTGCCAGCAGCCCCCCCGGGACGGACGATTCACCCCTCCACTTT; CDR3aa: CASSPPGTDDSPLHF
abundance: -; d_gene: TRBD1; v_gene: TRBV28; j_gene: TRBJ2-7; CDR3nt: TGTGCCAGCAGAGGGGGGGGACAGGGGTTCTACGAGCAGTACTTC; CDR3aa: CASRGGGQGFYEQYF
abundance: -; d_gene: -; v_gene: TRBV7-9; j_gene: TRBJ2-7; CDR3nt: TGTGCCAGCAGCCCGACTAGGAACTACGAGCAGTACTTC; CDR3aa: CASSPTRNYEQYF
abundance: -; d_gene: TRBD1; v_gene: TRBV28; j_gene: TRBJ1-2; CDR3nt: TGTGCCAGCAGCTGGACAGGGGGCGGCTACACCTTC; CDR3aa: CASSWTGGGYTF
abundance: -; d_gene: -; v_gene: TRBV10-3; j_gene: TRBJ1-2; CDR3nt: TGTGCCATAGCTGCCGGGGACTATGGCTACACCTTC; CDR3aa: CAIAAGDYGYTF
abundance: -; d_gene: -; v_gene: TRBV5-6; j_gene: TRBJ2-7; CDR3nt: TGTGCCAGCAGCGCCAGCTCCTACGAGCAGTACTTC; CDR3aa: CASSASSYEQYF
abundance: -; d_gene: TRBD2; v_gene: TRBV5-1; j_gene: TRBJ2-1; CDR3nt: TGCGCCAGCAGCCCCGGGGGGTGGTCCTACAATGAGCAGTTCTTC; CDR3aa: CASSPGGWSYNEQFF